This T cell receptor (beta chain) derives from a study of blood T cell repertoires in COVID-19. The J segment lost 7 bases and the V segment lost 2 bases, leaving 11 bases of the junction unmatched. The CDR3 totals 16 residues. The germline CDR1 and CDR2 sequences are SNHLY and FYNNEI. Method: immunoSEQ multiplex PCR; TCRdb's copy keeps in-frame clones and lacks some. The sample includes some 460,000 clones, roughly 87% of them seen just once. The sequenced sample was PBMCs or T cells enriched from blood (not recorded which). The clonotype was recovered from a woman younger than 30 with acute COVID-19. This chain joins TRBV2 and TRBJ1-2; 9 positions agree with TRBD1. CDR3 loop: CASSERTGASPFGYTF. The DNA of the CDR3 is TGTGCCAGCAGTGAAAGGACAGGGGCCTCACCTTTTGGCTACACCTTC. The full variable domain, with the rest looked up from reference TRBV2 and TRBJ1-2, is EPEVTQTPSHQVTQMGQEVILRCVPISNHLYFYWYRQILGQKVEFLVSFYNNEISEKSEIFDDQFSVERPDGSNFTLKIRSTKLEDSAMYFCASSERTGASPFGYTFGSGTRLTVV.